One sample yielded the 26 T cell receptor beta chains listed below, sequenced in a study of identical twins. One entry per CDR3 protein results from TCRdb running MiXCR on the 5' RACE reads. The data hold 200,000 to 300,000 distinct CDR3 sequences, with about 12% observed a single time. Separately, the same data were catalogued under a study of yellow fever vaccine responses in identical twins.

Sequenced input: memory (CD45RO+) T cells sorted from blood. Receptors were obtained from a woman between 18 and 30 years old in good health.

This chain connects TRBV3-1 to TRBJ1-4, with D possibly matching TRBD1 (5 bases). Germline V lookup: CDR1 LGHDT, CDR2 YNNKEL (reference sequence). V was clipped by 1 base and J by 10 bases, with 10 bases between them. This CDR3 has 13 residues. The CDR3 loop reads CASSQGDGAKLFF. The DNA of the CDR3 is TGTGCCAGCAGCCAAGGAGACGGGGCAAAACTGTTTTTT. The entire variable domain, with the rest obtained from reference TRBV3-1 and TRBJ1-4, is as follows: DTAVSQTPKYLVTQMGNDKSIKCEQNLGHDTMYWYKQDSKKFLKIMFSYNNKELIINETVPNRFSPKSPDKAHLNLHINSLELGDSAVYFCASSQGDGAKLFFGSGTQLSVL.

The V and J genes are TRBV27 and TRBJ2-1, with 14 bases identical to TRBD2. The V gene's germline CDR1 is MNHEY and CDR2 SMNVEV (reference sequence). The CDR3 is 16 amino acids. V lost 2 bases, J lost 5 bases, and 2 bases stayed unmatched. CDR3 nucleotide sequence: TGTGCCAGCAGTTTACGGGGACTAGCGGGAGACAATGAGCAGTTCTTC. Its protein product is CASSLRGLAGDNEQFF.

This CDR3 reads CASSYSRALAEAFF. The CDR3 region has the DNA TGTGCCAGCAGTTACTCAAGGGCGTTGGCTGAAGCTTTCTTT. The chain is built from TRBV6-2 or TRBV6-3 and TRBJ1-1, with D hard to call. The CDR3 length is 14 residues. CDR1 and CDR2 (germline): MNHEY, SVGEGT. Trimming removed 0 bases from V and 6 bases from J, with 11 bases in between.

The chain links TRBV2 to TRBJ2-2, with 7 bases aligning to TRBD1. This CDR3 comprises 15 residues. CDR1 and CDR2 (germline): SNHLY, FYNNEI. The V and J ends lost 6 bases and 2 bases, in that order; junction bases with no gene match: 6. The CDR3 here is CASRLRDSNTGELFF. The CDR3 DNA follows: TGTGCCAGCAGGTTACGGGACAGCAACACCGGGGAGCTGTTTTTT. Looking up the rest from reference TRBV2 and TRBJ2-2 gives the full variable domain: EPEVTQTPSHQVTQMGQEVILRCVPISNHLYFYWYRQILGQKVEFLVSFYNNEISEKSEIFDDQFSVERPDGSNFTLKIRSTKLEDSAMYFCASRLRDSNTGELFFGEGSRLTVL.

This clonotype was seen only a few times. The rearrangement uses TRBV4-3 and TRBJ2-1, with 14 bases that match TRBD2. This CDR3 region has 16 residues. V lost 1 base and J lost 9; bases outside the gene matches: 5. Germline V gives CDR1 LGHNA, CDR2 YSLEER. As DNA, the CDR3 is TGCGCCAGCAGCCAAGGGACTAGCGGGAGGATCGGTGAGCAGTTCTTC. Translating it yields CASSQGTSGRIGEQFF.

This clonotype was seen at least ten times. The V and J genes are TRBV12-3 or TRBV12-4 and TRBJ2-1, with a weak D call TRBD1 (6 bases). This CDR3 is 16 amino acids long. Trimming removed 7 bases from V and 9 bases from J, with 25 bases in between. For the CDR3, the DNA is TGTGCCAGCATCGGGTCAATACAGGGAAGTATGGGTGAGCAGTTCTTC. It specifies CASIGSIQGSMGEQFF.

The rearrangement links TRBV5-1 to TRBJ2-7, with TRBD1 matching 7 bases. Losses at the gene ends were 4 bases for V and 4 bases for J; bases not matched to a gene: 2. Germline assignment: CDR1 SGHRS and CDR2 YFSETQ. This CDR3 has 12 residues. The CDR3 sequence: CASSPDRYEQYF. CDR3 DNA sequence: TGCGCCAGCAGCCCGGACAGGTACGAGCAGTACTTC.

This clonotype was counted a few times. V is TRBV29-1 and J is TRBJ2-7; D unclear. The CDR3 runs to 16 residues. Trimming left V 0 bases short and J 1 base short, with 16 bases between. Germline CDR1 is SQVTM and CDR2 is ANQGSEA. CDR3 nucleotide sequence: TGCAGCGTTGAAGATCTAACTTTGGGAACATCCTACGAGCAGTACTTC. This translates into CSVEDLTLGTSYEQYF.

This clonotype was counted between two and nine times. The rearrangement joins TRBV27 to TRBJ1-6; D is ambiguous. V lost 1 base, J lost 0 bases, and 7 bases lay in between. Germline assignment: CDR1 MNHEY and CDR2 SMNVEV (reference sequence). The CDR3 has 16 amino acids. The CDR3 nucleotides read TGTGCCAGCAGTTTATTCTCGAGCTCCTATAATTCACCCCTCCACTTT. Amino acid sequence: CASSLFSSSYNSPLHF.

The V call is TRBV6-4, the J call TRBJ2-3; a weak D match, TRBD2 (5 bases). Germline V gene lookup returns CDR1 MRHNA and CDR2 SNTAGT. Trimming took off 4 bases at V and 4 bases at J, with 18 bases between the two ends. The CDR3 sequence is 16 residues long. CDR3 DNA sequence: TGTGCCAGCAGTGCATCTAGCACACGACACGCAGATACGCAGTATTTT. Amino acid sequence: CASSASSTRHADTQYF.

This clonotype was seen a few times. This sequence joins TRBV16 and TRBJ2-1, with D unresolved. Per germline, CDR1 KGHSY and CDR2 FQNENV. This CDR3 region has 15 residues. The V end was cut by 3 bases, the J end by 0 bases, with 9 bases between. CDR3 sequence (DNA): TGTGCCAGCAGCCATGGGCGGAGCTCCTACAATGAGCAGTTCTTC. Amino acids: CASSHGRSSYNEQFF.

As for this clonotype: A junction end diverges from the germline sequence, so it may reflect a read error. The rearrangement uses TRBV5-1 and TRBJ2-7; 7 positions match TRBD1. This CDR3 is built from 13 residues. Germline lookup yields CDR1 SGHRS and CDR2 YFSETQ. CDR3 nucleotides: TGTGCCAGCAGTTTAGACAGGGCCTACGAGCAGTACTTC. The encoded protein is CASSLDRAYEQYF.

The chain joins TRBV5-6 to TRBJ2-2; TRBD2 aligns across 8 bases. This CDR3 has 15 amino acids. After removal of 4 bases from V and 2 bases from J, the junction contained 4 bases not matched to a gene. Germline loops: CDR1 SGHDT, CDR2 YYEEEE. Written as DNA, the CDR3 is TGTGCCAGCAGCACGGGGGGGCCCAACACCGGGGAGCTGTTTTTT. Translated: CASSTGGPNTGELFF. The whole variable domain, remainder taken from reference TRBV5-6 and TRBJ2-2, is DAGVTQSPTHLIKTRGQQVTLRCSPKSGHDTVSWYQQALGQGPQFIFQYYEEEERQRGNFPDRFSGHQFPNYSSELNVNALLLGDSALYLCASSTGGPNTGELFFGEGSRLTVL.

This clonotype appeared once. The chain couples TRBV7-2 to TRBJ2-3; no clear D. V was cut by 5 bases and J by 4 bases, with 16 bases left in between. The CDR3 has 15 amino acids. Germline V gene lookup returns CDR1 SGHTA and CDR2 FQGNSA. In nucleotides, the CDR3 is TGTGCCAGCAGCGCCCCCAGTTATGAGCCAGATACGCAGTATTTT. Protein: CASSAPSYEPDTQYF.

CDR3: CASSSRTSGRNEQFF. For the CDR3, the DNA is TGTGCCAGCAGCTCCCGGACTAGCGGGAGAAATGAGCAGTTCTTC. The rearrangement uses TRBV7-2 and TRBJ2-1, with 13 bases lining up with TRBD2. The CDR3 has 15 residues. With V trimmed by 4 bases and J by 7 bases, 4 bases remained unmatched. Germline assignment: CDR1 SGHTA and CDR2 FQGNSA.

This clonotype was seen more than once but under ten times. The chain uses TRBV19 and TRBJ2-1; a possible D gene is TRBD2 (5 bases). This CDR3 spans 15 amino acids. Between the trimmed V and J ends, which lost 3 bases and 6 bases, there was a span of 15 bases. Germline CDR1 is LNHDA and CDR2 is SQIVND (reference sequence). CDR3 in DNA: TGTGCCAGTAGTATTTTAAGCGGAATCCGCAATGAGCAGTTCTTC. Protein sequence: CASSILSGIRNEQFF.

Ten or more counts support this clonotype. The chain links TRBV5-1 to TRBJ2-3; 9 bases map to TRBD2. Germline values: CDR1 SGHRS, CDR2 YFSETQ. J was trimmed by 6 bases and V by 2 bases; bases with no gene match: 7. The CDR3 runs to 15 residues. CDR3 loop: CASSFNSGSGDTQYF. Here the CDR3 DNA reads TGCGCCAGCAGCTTCAATAGCGGGAGTGGGGATACGCAGTATTTT.

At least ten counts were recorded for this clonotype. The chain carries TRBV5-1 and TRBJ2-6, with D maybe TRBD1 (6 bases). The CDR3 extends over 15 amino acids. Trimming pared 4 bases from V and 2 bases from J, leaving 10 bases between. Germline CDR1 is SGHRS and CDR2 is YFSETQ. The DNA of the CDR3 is TGCGCCAGCAGCACAACAGGGACTGGGGCCAACGTCCTGACTTTC. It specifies CASSTTGTGANVLTF. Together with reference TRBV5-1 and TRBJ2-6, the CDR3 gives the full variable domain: KAGVTQTPRYLIKTRGQQVTLSCSPISGHRSVSWYQQTPGQGLQFLFEYFSETQRNKGNFPGRFSGRQFSNSRSEMNVSTLELGDSALYLCASSTTGTGANVLTFGAGSRLTVL.

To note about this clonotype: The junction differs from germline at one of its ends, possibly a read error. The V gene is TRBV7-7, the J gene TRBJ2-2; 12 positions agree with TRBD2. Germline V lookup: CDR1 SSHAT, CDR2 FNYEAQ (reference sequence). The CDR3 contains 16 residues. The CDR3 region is CASSVLAGGPNGELFF. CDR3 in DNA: TGTGCTAGCAGCGTTCTAGCGGGAGGGCCTAACGGGGAGCTGTTTTTT.

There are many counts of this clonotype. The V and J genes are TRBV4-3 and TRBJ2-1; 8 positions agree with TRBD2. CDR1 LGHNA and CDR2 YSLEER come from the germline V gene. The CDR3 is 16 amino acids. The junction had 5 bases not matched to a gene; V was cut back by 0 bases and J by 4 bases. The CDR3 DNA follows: TGCGCCAGCAGCCAAGACCCCGGGGGGGGATACAATGAGCAGTTCTTC. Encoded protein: CASSQDPGGGYNEQFF.

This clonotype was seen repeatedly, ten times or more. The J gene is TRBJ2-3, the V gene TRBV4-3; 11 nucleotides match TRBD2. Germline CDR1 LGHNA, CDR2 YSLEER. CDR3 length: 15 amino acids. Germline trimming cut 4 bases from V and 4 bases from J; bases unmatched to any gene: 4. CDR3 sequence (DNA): TGCGCCAGCAGCCCACTAGCGGGAGAGGCAGATACGCAGTATTTT. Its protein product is CASSPLAGEADTQYF.

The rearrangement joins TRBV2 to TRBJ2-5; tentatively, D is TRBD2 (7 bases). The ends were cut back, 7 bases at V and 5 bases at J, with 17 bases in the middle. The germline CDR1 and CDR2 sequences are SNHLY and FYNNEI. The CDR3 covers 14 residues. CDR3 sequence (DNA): TGTGCCAGCACACCGGGGGGCCGGGTGGAGACCCAGTACTTC. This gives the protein CASTPGGRVETQYF. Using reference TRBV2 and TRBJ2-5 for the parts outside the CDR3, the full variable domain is EPEVTQTPSHQVTQMGQEVILRCVPISNHLYFYWYRQILGQKVEFLVSFYNNEISEKSEIFDDQFSVERPDGSNFTLKIRSTKLEDSAMYFCASTPGGRVETQYFGPGTRLLVL.

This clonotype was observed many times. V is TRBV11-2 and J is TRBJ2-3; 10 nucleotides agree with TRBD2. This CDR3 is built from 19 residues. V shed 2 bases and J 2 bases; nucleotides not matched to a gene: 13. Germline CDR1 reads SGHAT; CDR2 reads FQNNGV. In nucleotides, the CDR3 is TGTGCCAGCAGCTTACTATGGGCGCTAGCGGGAGCTTCCACAGATACGCAGTATTTT. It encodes CASSLLWALAGASTDTQYF.

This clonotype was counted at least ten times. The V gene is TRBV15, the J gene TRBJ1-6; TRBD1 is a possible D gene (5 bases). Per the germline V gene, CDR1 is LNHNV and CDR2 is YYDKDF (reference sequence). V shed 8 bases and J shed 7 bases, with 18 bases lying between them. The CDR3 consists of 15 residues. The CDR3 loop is CATADWDRQNSPLHF. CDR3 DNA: TGTGCCACCGCAGACTGGGACCGACAAAATTCACCCCTCCACTTT.

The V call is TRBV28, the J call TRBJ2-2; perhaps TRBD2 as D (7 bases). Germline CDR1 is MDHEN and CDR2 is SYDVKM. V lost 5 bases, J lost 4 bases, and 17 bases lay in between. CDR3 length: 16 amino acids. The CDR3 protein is CASSPQGRVSTGELFF. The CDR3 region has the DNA TGTGCCAGCAGTCCTCAGGGGAGGGTGAGCACCGGGGAGCTGTTTTTT.

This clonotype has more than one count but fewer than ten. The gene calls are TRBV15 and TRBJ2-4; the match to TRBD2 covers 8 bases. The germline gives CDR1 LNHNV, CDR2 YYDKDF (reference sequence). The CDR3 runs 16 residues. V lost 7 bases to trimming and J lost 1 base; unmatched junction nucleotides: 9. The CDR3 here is CATTGGGPSAKNIQYF. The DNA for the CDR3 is TGTGCCACCACCGGGGGGGGGCCTTCCGCCAAAAACATTCAGTACTTC.